Shown below are 15 T cell receptor beta chains from a single sample sequenced in a study of blood T cell repertoires in COVID-19. Profiled with immunoSEQ multiplex PCR; TCRdb holds only in-frame clones, not every one. The sample has about 320,000 clones; more than 70% are singletons. Sequencing was performed on peripheral blood. These receptors were taken from a man younger than 35 who had recovered from COVID-19.

This clone was seen a few times. Other DNA sequences in the sample encode the same CDR3. The chain couples TRBV27 to TRBJ2-3; no firm D call. This CDR3 contains 13 residues. V was cut by 3 bases and J by 2 bases, with 6 bases left in between. Germline V gene lookup returns CDR1 MNHEY and CDR2 SMNVEV (reference sequence). CDR3 bases: TGTGCCAGCAGTTTGGGCGACACAGATACGCAGTATTTT. This translates into CASSLGDTDTQYF.

The chain has TRBV12-3 or TRBV12-4 and TRBJ1-1, with 7 bases that match TRBD1. Trimming at V came to 6 bases and at J to 3 bases, leaving 1 base not matched to a gene. The CDR3 is 12 residues long. CDR3 sequence (DNA): TGTGCCAGCAGAACAGGGGACACTGAAGCTTTCTTT. Its protein is CASRTGDTEAFF.

The chain uses TRBV9 and TRBJ2-7; D is perhaps TRBD2 (5 bases). V was pared by 0 bases and J by 5 bases, with 12 bases between. This CDR3 is 14 amino acids long. Germline V gives CDR1 SGDLS, CDR2 YYNGEE. The CDR3, as DNA: TGTGCCAGCAGCGTAGCGGGGAGCATGGACGAGCAGTACTTC. Translation gives CASSVAGSMDEQYF.

The genes are TRBV4-1 and TRBJ1-2; 9 bases line up with TRBD1. Trimming took 1 base from V and 2 from J; bases not matched to a gene: 2. CDR1 and CDR2 from the germline V gene are MGHRA and YSYEKL. The CDR3 is made up of 15 amino acids. CDR3 residues: CASSQVGTGNYGYTF. For the CDR3, the DNA is TGCGCCAGCAGCCAAGTCGGGACAGGGAACTATGGCTACACCTTC.

The chain is built from TRBV11-3 and TRBJ1-4, with D possibly TRBD1 on 5 matching bases. This CDR3 comprises 17 residues. V dropped 2 bases and J dropped 0 bases, with 13 bases sitting between them. Per germline, CDR1 SGHNT and CDR2 YENEEA. CDR3 nucleotide sequence: TGTGCCAGCAGCTTAAACGTCAGGGAGGCAACTAATGAAAAACTGTTTTTT. It translates to CASSLNVREATNEKLFF.

The chain couples TRBV11-3 to TRBJ2-1; the match to TRBD2 covers 9 bases. The CDR3 has 12 amino acids. J lost 8 bases, V lost 5 bases, and 1 base had no gene match. Per germline, CDR1 SGHNT and CDR2 YENEEA. The CDR3 sequence: CASSRLADEQFF. CDR3 sequence (DNA): TGTGCCAGCAGCCGACTAGCGGATGAGCAGTTCTTC.

The V and J genes are TRBV5-1 and TRBJ1-1; no firm D call. In germline, CDR1 is SGHRS, CDR2 YFSETQ. The CDR3 covers 15 residues. The germline V and J ends were trimmed by 4 bases and 8 bases, with 21 bases remaining between them. The CDR3 DNA follows: TGCGCCAGCAGCGTCGAGGGCGGGTCGTTGGGGGAAGCTTTCTTT. It translates to CASSVEGGSLGEAFF.

The chain combines TRBV14 with TRBJ2-2; 9 bases are shared with TRBD1. J lost 5 bases, V lost 4 bases, and 8 bases had no gene match. The CDR3 contains 16 residues. The germline V gene has CDR1 SGHDN and CDR2 FVKESK. The CDR3 sequence: CASSRAGTGQTGELFF. The CDR3 DNA reads as TGTGCCAGCAGCCGGGCGGGGACAGGGCAGACCGGGGAGCTGTTTTTT.

The chain links TRBV19 to TRBJ1-6, with D possibly matching TRBD1 (5 bases). CDR1 and CDR2 from the germline V gene are LNHDA and SQIVND (reference sequence). V was clipped by 5 bases and J by 6 bases, with 11 bases between them. This CDR3 has 14 residues. CDR3 sequence (DNA): TGTGCCAGTAGTGCAGGGATTATTAATTCACCCCTCCACTTT. This sequence encodes CASSAGIINSPLHF.

The gene calls are TRBV4-2 and TRBJ2-2; no definite D call. V lost 6 bases and J 6 bases, leaving 8 bases between the germline ends. CDR3 length equals 12 residues. Germline CDR1 and CDR2: LGHNA and YNFKEQ. In DNA form, the CDR3 reads TGTGCCAGCAGGTCTAAGTCCGGGGAGCTGTTTTTT. Amino acids: CASRSKSGELFF.

The chain employs TRBV6-1 and TRBJ1-4, with TRBD1 identical over 10 bases. Germline lookup yields CDR1 MNHNS and CDR2 SASEGT. V trimming: 4 bases; J trimming: 0 bases; junction bases outside the gene matches: 2. This CDR3 is built from 16 residues. Here the CDR3 reads CASSVGQGATNEKLFF. CDR3 coding DNA: TGTGCCAGCAGTGTAGGACAGGGGGCAACTAATGAAAAACTGTTTTTT.

J is TRBJ1-1 and V is TRBV18; TRBD1 might be the D (5 bases). V lost 1 base and J 4 bases, leaving 13 bases between the germline ends. CDR1 KGHSH and CDR2 LQKENI come from the germline V gene. The length of the CDR3 is 15 residues. The CDR3 here is CASSPREMGGTEAFF. CDR3 DNA sequence: TGTGCCAGCTCACCACGAGAGATGGGGGGCACTGAAGCTTTCTTT.

This clone was observed once. The chain links TRBV11-3 to TRBJ2-1; 10 positions agree with TRBD1. The CDR3 extends over 15 amino acids. Germline CDR1 reads SGHNT; CDR2 reads YENEEA. V lost 5 bases to trimming and J lost 4 bases; unmatched junction nucleotides: 5. The CDR3 DNA sequence: TGTGCCAGCAGCCGACAGGGGGCTACTTACAATGAGCAGTTCTTC. Amino acid sequence: CASSRQGATYNEQFF.

V is TRBV3-1 (or the pseudogene TRBV3-2) and J is TRBJ2-2; the D is unclear. The V gene lost 0 bases and the J gene lost 5 bases, with 10 bases spanning the gap. CDR1 and CDR2 (germline): LGHDT, YNNKEL (reference sequence). The CDR3 runs to 15 residues. The CDR3 protein is CASSQEIPRTGELFF. CDR3 DNA: TGTGCCAGCAGCCAAGAGATTCCTCGGACCGGGGAGCTGTTTTTT.

J is TRBJ2-6 and V is TRBV4-1, with TRBD2 as a possible D gene (5 bases). Trimming took off 2 bases at V and 0 bases at J, with 14 bases between the two ends. The germline gives CDR1 MGHRA, CDR2 YSYEKL. CDR3 size: 18 residues. The CDR3 is CASSQFDYDDSGANVLTF. The CDR3 bases are TGCGCCAGCAGCCAATTCGACTACGACGACTCTGGGGCCAACGTCCTGACTTTC.